This TCR beta chain was sequenced for a study of shared clonotypes between healthy human individuals. As to this clone: Its target is unknown. A far larger clone is one base from this, pointing to a likely read error.

Germline V CDR1 and CDR2: MNHEY, SVGAGI. This CDR3 spans 14 amino acids. V lost 10 bases to trimming and J lost 2 bases; unmatched junction nucleotides: 11. CD4+ cells were split into CD45RA+ naive and CD45RA-negative memory subsets. Study-level results: It was only blood that was sampled, and tissue repertoires likely differ. The low donor count limited represented genetic and exposure-history diversity.

Sorted-subset replicate PCRs used 150 to 200 ng of genomic DNA. This amount corresponded to 30,000 to 35,000 T cell genomes. Measured with immunoSEQ multiplex PCR; TCRdb has only the in-frame clones, and not every one. This sample has nearly 750,000 clones, with about two thirds found just once. Sequencing was carried out using memory CD4+ T cells sorted from blood. Subset given: CD45RA-negative fraction. The rearrangement uses TRBV6-5 and TRBJ2-7, with 7 bases matching TRBD1. This sequence originates from a woman aged 25 to 39 in good health. The DNA of the CDR3 is TGTGCCAACAGCTTCACAGGGGACCCCTACGAGCAGTACTTC. This translates into CANSFTGDPYEQYF.